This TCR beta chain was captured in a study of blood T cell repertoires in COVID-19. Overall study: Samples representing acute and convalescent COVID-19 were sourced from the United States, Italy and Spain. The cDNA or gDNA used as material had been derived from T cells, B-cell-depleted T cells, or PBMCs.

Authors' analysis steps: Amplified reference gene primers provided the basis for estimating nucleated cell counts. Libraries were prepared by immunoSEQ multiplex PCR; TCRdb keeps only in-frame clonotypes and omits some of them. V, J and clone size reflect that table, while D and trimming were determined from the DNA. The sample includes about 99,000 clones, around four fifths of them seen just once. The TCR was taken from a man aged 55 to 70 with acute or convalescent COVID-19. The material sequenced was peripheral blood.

The DNA of the CDR3 is TGTGCCAGCAGGGGGACAGGGGGCGCCGGCTCACCCCTCCACTTT. This codes for CASRGTGGAGSPLHF. The rearrangement uses TRBV11-3 and TRBJ1-6, with 12 bases lining up with TRBD1. Germline CDR1 reads SGHNT; CDR2 reads YENEEA. This CDR3 region has 15 residues. Trimming removed 6 bases from V and 10 bases from J; junction bases left unmatched: 7.